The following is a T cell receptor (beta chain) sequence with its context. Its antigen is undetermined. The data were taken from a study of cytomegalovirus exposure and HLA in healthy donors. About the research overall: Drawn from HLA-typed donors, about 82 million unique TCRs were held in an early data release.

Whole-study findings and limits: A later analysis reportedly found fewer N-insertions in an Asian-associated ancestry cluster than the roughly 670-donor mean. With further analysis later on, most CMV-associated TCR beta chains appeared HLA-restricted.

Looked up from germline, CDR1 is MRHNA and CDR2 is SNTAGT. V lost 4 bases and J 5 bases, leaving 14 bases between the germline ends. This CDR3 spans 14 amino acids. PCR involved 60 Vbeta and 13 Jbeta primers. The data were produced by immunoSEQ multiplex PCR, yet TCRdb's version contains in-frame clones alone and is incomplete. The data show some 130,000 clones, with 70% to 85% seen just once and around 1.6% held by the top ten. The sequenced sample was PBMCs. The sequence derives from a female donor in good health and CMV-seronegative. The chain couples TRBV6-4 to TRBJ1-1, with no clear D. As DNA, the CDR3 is TGTGCCAGCAGTGTAACCCCAGGTGAGACTGAAGCTTTCTTT. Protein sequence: CASSVTPGETEAFF.